This T cell receptor (beta chain) was retrieved from a study of OX40 agonist ivuxolimab in advanced cancers. Study-level background: The costimulatory receptor OX40 (CD134) was targeted by ivuxolimab, a fully human IgG2 agonistic monoclonal antibody. The dose-escalation cohort was 82.7% male with a mean age of about 65 years, ranging from about 23 to 85. Intravenous ivuxolimab was administered to patients every 2 weeks at six dose levels: 0.01, 0.1, 0.3, 1.5, 3 and 10 mg/kg. Patients were allowed to have had prior anti-PD-1, anti-PD-L1 or anti-CTLA-4 therapy, and approximately 40% of the dose-escalation patients had been treated with checkpoint inhibitors. Partial responses occurred in three dose-escalation patients, of whom one had hepatocellular carcinoma and two had cutaneous melanoma. Among the roughly 54 dose-escalation patients, some 19 had hepatocellular carcinoma, around 15 melanoma, 9 renal cell carcinoma and 9 head and neck cancer. The purpose of peripheral TCRbeta sequencing was to test whether ivuxolimab changed TCR sequence diversity and led to clonal T-cell expansion. The paper reports the monotherapy dose-escalation portion (N of about 54 patients) of the phase I ivuxolimab trial.

Patients with a history of autoimmune disease or receiving systemic immunosuppression were excluded from the trial. Peripheral blood for TCR sequencing was collected from all dose cohorts at baseline, on cycle 4 day 1, and on cycle 7 day 1. The samples were drawn from a first-in-human, open-label, multicenter phase I dose-escalation trial of ivuxolimab. Adults with locally advanced or metastatic melanoma, renal cell, hepatocellular, or head and neck squamous cell carcinoma were enrolled in the trial. Before TCR sequencing, CD4+ and CD8+ T cells were separately sorted from peripheral blood. Genomic DNA was isolated from the sorted cells so that the TCRbeta CDR3 region could be sequenced. The immunoSEQ Assay was used to sequence the TCRbeta CDR3 regions. Not all clones reach the TCRdb copy of this immuneACCESS table, which keeps in-frame sequences only. Checked studies attribute under half of the gap to unresolved V genes and leave the rest unexplained. For this sample the table gives approximately 60,000 clones, of which nearly 85% were detected only once. Of the sample, about 1.9% is held by the ten largest clones.

V is shortened by 3 bases, J by 4 bases, and the region joining them spans 7 bases. Per the germline V gene (reference sequence), DFQATT is the CDR1 and SNEGSKA is the CDR2. From the cysteine up to the phenylalanine, the CDR3 has a length of 11 residues. The read is trimmed to its CDR3 DNA, 33 bases read in frame from base 1. As for this clone: Its antigen target is currently unknown. No qualities accompany the bases; no much larger clone lies one base away.

Beyond this particular receptor, the publication reports: In the 0.1-3.0 mg/kg groups, partial responders had among the lowest normalized peripheral clonal expansion, particularly in CD8+ T cells. After ivuxolimab, CD8+ T cells had more expanded clones than CD4+ T cells on average. Low levels of normalized T-cell clonal expansion were also seen in some patients who did not respond. At doses of 0.1 to 3.0 mg/kg, clonal expansion of both CD4+ and CD8+ T cells in blood was seen between baseline and week 6. Antigen specificity was not determined for the clonally expanded peripheral T cells.

The clonotype comes from an adult with an advanced solid tumor such as melanoma, head and neck, liver or kidney cancer. In this chain, TRBV20-1 is recombined with TRBJ2-7, with the D gene too uncertain to name. This specimen was CD4+ or CD8+ T cells sorted from blood, taken in a trial of the OX40 agonist ivuxolimab. DNA sequence: TGCAGTGCTAGTGCAGATTACGAGCAGTACTTC. It specifies CSASADYEQYF.